This is a list of T cell receptor beta chains from one sample in a study of blood T cell repertoires in COVID-19. This table comes from immunoSEQ multiplex PCR, and its TCRdb copy is limited to in-frame clones, with some not included. The repertoire holds 250,000 or so clones, roughly four fifths seen once, with 4% in the top ten. The specimen was peripheral blood. Receptors were obtained from a man aged 50 or older with acute or convalescent COVID-19. The CDR3 runs from the conserved cysteine through the conserved F or W. A D gene is named only where the DNA matches it firmly. Only part of the rows carry a size: once, few, many, or a class if the clone is expanded.

j_call | v_call | clone_size | d_call | cdr3_aa | cdr3_nt
TRBJ1-2 | TRBV9 | - | TRBD1 | CASSGYNGTAPYGYTF | TGTGCCAGCAGCGGTTATAACGGGACAGCGCCTTATGGCTACACCTTC
TRBJ1-5 | TRBV9 | - | - | CASSVGVQDNQPQHF | TGTGCCAGCAGCGTAGGGGTGCAGGACAATCAGCCCCAGCATTTT
TRBJ1-1 | TRBV19 | few | TRBD1 | CASSRTGMNTEAFF | TGTGCCAGTAGCAGGACAGGGATGAACACTGAAGCTTTCTTT
TRBJ2-7 | TRBV9 | - | TRBD2 | CASSASSGAYEQYF | TGTGCCAGCAGCGCAAGTAGCGGGGCATACGAGCAGTACTTC
TRBJ2-7 | TRBV14 | - | - | CASSPGGALWYF | TGTGCCAGCAGCCCTGGTGGAGCGCTGTGGTACTTC
TRBJ1-2 | TRBV19 | - | TRBD1 | CASKTGEGPYGYTF | TGTGCCAGTAAAACAGGGGAAGGACCATATGGCTACACCTTC
TRBJ1-2 | TRBV15 | - | TRBD1 | CATSAGTEYDGYTF | TGTGCCACCAGCGCCGGGACAGAGTACGATGGCTACACCTTC
TRBJ2-1 | TRBV18 | once | TRBD1 | CASSPDRYNEQFF | TGTGCCAGCTCACCGGACAGGTACAATGAGCAGTTCTTC
TRBJ2-1 | TRBV28 | - | - | CASSSESGPLNVGEQFF | TGTGCCAGCAGTTCCGAAAGCGGCCCCCTGAACGTCGGTGAGCAGTTCTTC
TRBJ1-4 | TRBV19 | - | - | CASSQLTLRANEKLFF | TGTGCCAGTAGTCAACTCACTCTGAGGGCTAATGAAAAACTGTTTTTT
TRBJ1-1 | TRBV15 | - | - | CATTGPGMNTEAFF | TGTGCCACCACTGGACCGGGGATGAACACTGAAGCTTTCTTT
TRBJ2-1 | TRBV5-6 | - | TRBD2 | CASSSRTSGVNEQFF | TGTGCCAGCAGCTCAAGGACTAGCGGGGTCAATGAGCAGTTCTTC
TRBJ1-5 | TRBV10-3 | - | - | CAISEQGSNQPQHF | TGTGCCATCAGTGAGCAGGGGAGCAATCAGCCCCAGCATTTT
TRBJ2-7 | TRBV11-2 | - | TRBD2 | CASSLDHGLAETYEQYF | TGTGCCAGCAGCTTAGACCACGGACTAGCGGAAACCTACGAGCAGTACTTC
TRBJ2-1 | TRBV12-3/TRBV12-4 | few | - | CASSFGRNNEQFF | TGTGCCAGCAGTTTTGGCAGGAACAATGAGCAGTTCTTC
TRBJ1-6 | TRBV24-1 | - | - | CATSEEGSSPLHF | TGTGCCACCAGTGAAGAGGGTTCTTCACCCCTCCACTTT
TRBJ1-2 | TRBV5-1 | - | TRBD1 | CASSFGQGAGYTF | TGCGCCAGCAGCTTCGGACAGGGGGCTGGCTACACCTTC
TRBJ2-1 | TRBV6-5 | - | - | CASANYPRNEQFF | TGTGCCAGCGCGAACTACCCGAGGAATGAGCAGTTCTTC
TRBJ2-6 | TRBV15 | - | - | CATSSGDWVSGANVLTF | TGTGCCACCAGCAGTGGTGACTGGGTCTCTGGGGCCAACGTCCTGACTTTC
TRBJ1-6 | TRBV4-1 | - | - | CASSQASAGEINSPLHF | TGCGCCAGCAGCCAAGCTTCGGCGGGGGAGATAAATTCACCCCTCCACTTT
TRBJ1-6 | TRBV18 | - | - | CASSGAGGNNSPLHF | TGTGCCAGCTCAGGCGCGGGAGGCAATAATTCACCCCTCCACTTT
TRBJ2-3 | TRBV11-2 | - | - | CASSLGSLATDTQYF | TGTGCCAGCAGCTTAGGGTCGCTAGCTACAGATACGCAGTATTTT